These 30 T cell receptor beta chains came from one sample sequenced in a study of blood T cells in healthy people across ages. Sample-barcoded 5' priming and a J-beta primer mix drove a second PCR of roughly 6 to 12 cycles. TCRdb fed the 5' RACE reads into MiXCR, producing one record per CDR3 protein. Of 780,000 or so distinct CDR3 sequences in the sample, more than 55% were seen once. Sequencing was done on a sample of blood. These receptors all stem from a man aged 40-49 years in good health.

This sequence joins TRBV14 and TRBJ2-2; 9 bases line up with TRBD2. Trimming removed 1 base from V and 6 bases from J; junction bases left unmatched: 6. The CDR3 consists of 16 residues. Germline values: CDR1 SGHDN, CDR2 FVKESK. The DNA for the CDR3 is TGTGCCAGCAGCCAAGGCCGTGGCGGGAGGGCCGGGGAGCTGTTTTTT. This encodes CASSQGRGGRAGELFF.

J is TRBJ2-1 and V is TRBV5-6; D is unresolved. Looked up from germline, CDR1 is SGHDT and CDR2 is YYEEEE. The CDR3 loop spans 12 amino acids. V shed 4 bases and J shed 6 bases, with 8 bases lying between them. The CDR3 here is CASSPEANEQFF. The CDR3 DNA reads TGTGCCAGCAGCCCTGAGGCCAATGAGCAGTTCTTC.

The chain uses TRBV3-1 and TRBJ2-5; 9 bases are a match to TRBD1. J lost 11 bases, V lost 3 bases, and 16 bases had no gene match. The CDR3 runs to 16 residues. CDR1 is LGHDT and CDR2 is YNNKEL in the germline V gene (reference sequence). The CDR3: CASSQDRGLRYNEQYF. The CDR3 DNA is TGTGCCAGCAGCCAGGACAGGGGATTGCGGTACAATGAGCAGTACTTC.

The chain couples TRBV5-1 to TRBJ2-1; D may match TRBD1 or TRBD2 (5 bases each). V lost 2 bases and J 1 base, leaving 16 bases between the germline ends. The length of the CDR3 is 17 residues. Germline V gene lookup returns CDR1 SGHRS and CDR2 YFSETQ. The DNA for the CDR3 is TGCGCCAGCAGCTTCAGGGAGTCGAGATTTTCCTACAATGAGCAGTTCTTC. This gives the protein CASSFRESRFSYNEQFF. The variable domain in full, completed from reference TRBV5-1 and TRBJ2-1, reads KAGVTQTPRYLIKTRGQQVTLSCSPISGHRSVSWYQQTPGQGLQFLFEYFSETQRNKGNFPGRFSGRQFSNSRSEMNVSTLELGDSALYLCASSFRESRFSYNEQFFGPGTRLTVL.

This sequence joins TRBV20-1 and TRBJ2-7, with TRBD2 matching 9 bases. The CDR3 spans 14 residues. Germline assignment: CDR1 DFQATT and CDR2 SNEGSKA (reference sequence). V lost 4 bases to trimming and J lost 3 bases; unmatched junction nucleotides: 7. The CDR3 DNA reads TGCAGTGCTATTCATGCTAGCGGGATCTACGAGCAGTACTTC. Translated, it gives CSAIHASGIYEQYF.

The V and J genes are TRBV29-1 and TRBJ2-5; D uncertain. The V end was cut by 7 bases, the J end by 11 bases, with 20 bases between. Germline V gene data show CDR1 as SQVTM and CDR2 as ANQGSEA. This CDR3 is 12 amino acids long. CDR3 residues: CSGYPGNNEQYF. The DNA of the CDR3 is TGCAGCGGTTACCCGGGCAACAATGAGCAGTACTTC.

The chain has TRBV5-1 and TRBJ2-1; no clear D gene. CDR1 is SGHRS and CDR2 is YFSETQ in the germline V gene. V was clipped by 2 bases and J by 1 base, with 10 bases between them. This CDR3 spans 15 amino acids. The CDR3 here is CASSFTPYSYNEQFF. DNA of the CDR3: TGCGCCAGCAGCTTTACACCTTATTCCTACAATGAGCAGTTCTTC.

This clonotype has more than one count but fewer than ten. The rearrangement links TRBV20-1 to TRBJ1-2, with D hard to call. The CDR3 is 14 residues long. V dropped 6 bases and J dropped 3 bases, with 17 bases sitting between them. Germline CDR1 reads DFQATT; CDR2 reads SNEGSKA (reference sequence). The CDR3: CSADEGLRHYGYTF. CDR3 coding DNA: TGCAGTGCAGACGAAGGCCTCAGACACTATGGCTACACCTTC.

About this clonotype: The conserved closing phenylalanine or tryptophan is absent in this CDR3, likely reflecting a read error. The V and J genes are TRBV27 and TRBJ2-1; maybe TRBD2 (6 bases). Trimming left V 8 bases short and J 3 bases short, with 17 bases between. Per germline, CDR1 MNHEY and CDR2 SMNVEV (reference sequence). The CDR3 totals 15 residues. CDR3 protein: CASGLSGVIYNEQFL. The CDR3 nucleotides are TGTGCCAGCGGGTTATCGGGGGTTATCTACAATGAGCAGTTCTTA.

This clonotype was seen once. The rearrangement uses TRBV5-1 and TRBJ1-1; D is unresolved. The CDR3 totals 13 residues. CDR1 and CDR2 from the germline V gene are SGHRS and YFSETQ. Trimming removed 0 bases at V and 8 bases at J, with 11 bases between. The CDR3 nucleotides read TGCGCCAGCAGCTTGGCCGCGGGAGCCGAAGCTTTCTTT. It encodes CASSLAAGAEAFF.

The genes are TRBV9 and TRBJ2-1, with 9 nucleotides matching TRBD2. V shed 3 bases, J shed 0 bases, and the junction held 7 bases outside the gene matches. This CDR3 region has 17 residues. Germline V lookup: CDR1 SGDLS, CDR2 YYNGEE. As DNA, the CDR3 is TGTGCCAGCAGCGAACAAATTAGCGGGAGCTCCTACAATGAGCAGTTCTTC. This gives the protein CASSEQISGSSYNEQFF.

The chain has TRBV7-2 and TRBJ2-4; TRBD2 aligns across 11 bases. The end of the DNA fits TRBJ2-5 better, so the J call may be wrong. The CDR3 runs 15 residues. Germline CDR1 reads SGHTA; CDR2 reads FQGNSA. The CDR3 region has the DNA TGTGCCAGCAGCTTAAGTACTAGCGGGGGAGAGACCCAGTACTTC. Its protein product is CASSLSTSGGETQYF.

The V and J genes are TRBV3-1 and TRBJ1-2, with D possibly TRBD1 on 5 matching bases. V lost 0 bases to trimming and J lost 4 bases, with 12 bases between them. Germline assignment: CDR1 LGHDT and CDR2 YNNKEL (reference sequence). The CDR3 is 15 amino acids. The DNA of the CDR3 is TGTGCCAGCAGCCAAGATATGCAGGGATCCTATGGCTACACCTTC. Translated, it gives CASSQDMQGSYGYTF.

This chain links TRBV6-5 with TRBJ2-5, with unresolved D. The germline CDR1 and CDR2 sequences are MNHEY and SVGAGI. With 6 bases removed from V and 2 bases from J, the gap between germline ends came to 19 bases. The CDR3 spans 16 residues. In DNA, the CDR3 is TGTGCCAGCAGCCCCATCACGCCGGTGCCACAAGAGACCCAGTACTTC. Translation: CASSPITPVPQETQYF.

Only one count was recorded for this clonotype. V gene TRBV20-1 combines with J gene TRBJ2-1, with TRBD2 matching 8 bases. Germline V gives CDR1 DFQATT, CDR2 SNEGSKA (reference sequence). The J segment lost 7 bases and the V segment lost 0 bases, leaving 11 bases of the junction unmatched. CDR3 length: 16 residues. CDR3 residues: CSARDWGGGQSNEQFF. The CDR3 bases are TGCAGTGCTAGAGATTGGGGCGGGGGGCAAAGTAATGAGCAGTTCTTC.

CDR3 DNA sequence: TGTGCCAGCCTACAGGGGGCGGCCACCGGGGAGCTGTTTTTT. It translates to CASLQGAATGELFF. The V and J genes are TRBV11-2 and TRBJ2-2, with 9 bases identical to TRBD1. The germline CDR1 and CDR2 sequences are SGHAT and FQNNGV. The CDR3 runs to 14 residues. V dropped 8 bases and J dropped 4; count of bases not matched to a gene: 5.

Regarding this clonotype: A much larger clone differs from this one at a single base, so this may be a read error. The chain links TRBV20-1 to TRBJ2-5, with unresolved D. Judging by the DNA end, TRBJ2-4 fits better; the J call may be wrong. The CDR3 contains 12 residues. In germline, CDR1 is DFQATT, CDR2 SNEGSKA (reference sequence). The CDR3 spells CSAREFGNIQYF. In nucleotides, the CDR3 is TGCAGTGCTAGAGAGTTCGGAAACATTCAGTACTTC.

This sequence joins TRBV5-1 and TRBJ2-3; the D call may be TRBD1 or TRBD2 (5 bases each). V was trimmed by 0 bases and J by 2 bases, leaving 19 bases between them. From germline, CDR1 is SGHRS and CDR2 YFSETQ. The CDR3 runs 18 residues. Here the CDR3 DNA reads TGCGCCAGCAGCTTGGGTTTGAGGCTTGTGGGGGACACAGATACGCAGTATTTT. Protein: CASSLGLRLVGDTDTQYF.

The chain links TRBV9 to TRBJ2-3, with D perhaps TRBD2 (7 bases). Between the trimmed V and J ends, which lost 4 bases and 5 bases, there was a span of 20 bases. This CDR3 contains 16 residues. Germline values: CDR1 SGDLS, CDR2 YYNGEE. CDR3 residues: CASSPRLAEGGDTQYF. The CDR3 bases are TGTGCCAGCAGCCCCCGACTAGCAGAAGGGGGAGATACGCAGTATTTT. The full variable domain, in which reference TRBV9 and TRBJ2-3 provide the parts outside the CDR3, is DSGVTQTPKHLITATGQRVTLRCSPRSGDLSVYWYQQSLDQGLQFLIQYYNGEERAKGNILERFSAQQFPDLHSELNLSSLELGDSALYFCASSPRLAEGGDTQYFGPGTRLTVL.

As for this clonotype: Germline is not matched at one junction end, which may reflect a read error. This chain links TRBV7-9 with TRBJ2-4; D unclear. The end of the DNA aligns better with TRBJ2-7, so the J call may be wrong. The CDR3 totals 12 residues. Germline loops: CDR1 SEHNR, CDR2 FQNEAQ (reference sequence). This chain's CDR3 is CAGSFSPYEQYF. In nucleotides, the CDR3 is TGTGCCGGCAGCTTTAGCCCCTACGAGCAGTACTTC.

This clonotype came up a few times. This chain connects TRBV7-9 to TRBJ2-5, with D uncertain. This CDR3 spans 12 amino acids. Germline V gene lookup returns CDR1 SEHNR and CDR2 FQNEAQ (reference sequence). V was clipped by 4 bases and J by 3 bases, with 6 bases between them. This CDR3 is CASSWAKETQYF. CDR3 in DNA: TGTGCCAGCAGCTGGGCCAAAGAGACCCAGTACTTC.

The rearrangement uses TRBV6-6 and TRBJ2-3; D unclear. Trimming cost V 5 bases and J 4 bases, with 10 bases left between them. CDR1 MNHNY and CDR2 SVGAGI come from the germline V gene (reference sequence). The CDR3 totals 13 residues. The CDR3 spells CASSRGSSDTQYF. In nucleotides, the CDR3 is TGTGCCAGCAGTCGCGGTAGCTCAGATACGCAGTATTTT.

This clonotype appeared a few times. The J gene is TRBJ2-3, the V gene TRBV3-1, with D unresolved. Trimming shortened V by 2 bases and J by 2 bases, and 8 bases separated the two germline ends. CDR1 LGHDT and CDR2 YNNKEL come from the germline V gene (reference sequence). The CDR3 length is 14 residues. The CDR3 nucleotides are TGTGCCAGCAGCCAACAGGCCGACACAGATACGCAGTATTTT. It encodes CASSQQADTDTQYF.

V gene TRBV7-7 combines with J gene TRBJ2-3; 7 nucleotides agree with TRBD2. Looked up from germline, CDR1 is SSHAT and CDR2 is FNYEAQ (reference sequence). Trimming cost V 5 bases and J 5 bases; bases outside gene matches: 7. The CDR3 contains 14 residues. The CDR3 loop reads CASSVGLDGDTQYF. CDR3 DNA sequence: TGTGCCAGCAGCGTAGGACTAGACGGAGATACGCAGTATTTT. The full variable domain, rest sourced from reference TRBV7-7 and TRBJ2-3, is GAGVSQSPRYKVTKRGQDVTLRCDPISSHATLYWYQQALGQGPEFLTYFNYEAQPDKSGLPSDRFSAERPEGSISTLTIQRTEQRDSAMYRCASSVGLDGDTQYFGPGTRLTVL.

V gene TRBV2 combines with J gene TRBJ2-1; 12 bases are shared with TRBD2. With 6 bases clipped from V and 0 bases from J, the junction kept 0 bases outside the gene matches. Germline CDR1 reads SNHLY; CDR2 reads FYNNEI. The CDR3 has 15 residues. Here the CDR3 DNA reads TGTGCCAGCAGGACTAGCGGGAGCTCCTACAATGAGCAGTTCTTC. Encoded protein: CASRTSGSSYNEQFF.

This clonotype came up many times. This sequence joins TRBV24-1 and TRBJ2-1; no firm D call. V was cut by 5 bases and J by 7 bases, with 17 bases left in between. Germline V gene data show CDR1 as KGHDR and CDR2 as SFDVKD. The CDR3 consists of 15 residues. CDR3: CATSALRTLGNEQFF. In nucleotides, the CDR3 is TGTGCCACCAGTGCCTTAAGGACCCTGGGGAATGAGCAGTTCTTC.

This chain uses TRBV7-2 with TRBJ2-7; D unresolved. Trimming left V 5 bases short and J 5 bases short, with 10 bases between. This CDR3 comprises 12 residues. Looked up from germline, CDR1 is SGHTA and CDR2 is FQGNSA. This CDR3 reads CASSLPLDEQYF. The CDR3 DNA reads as TGTGCCAGCAGCCTACCCTTGGACGAGCAGTACTTC. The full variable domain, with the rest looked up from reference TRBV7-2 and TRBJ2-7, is GAGVSQSPSNKVTEKGKDVELRCDPISGHTALYWYRQSLGQGLEFLIYFQGNSAPDKSGLPSDRFSAERTGGSVSTLTIQRTQQEDSAVYLCASSLPLDEQYFGPGTRLTVT.

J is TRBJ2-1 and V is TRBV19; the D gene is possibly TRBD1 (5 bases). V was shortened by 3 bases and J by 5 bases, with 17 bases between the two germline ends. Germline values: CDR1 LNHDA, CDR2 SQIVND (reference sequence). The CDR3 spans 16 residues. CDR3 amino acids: CASSIWAGQGNNEQFF. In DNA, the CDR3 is TGTGCCAGTAGTATTTGGGCTGGCCAGGGAAACAATGAGCAGTTCTTC.

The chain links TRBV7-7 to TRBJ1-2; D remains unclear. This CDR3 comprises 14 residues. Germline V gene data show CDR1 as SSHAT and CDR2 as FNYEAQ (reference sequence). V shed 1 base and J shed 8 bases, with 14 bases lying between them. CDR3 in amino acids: CASSLGGETGGYTF. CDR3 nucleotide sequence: TGTGCCAGCAGCTTAGGCGGGGAAACTGGAGGCTACACCTTC. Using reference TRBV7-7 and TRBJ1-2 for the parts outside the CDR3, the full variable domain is GAGVSQSPRYKVTKRGQDVTLRCDPISSHATLYWYQQALGQGPEFLTYFNYEAQPDKSGLPSDRFSAERPEGSISTLTIQRTEQRDSAMYRCASSLGGETGGYTFGSGTRLTVV.

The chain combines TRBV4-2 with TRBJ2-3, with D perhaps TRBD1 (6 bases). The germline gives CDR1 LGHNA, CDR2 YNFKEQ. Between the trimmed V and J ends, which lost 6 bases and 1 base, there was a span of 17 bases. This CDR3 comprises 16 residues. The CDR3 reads CASSSSPGVGTDTQYF. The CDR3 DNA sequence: TGTGCCAGCAGTTCGAGTCCAGGGGTGGGCACAGATACGCAGTATTTT.